Only a few counts were recorded for the clone carrying this TCR beta chain. This sample stems from a study of PD-L1 blockade in urothelial cancer. Across the study: Analysis of the blood was performed 3 weeks (second dose) and 6 weeks after treatment start. Counts from blood samples showed a median of about 150,000 T cells.

Spike-ins of synthetic TCR analog templates went into each PCR. Some clones are missing from TCRdb's copy, which holds only in-frame ones; the method was immunoSEQ multiplex PCR. In the table there are fewer than 60,000 clones, approximately 84% of which are singletons. Germline CDR1 is KGHSH and CDR2 is LQKENI. The CDR3 totals 13 residues. V gave up 3 bases and J gave up 0 bases, with 6 bases separating them. Time point of the sample: pretreatment peripheral blood. Each patient contributed between 1 and 8 total time points of blood mononuclear cells, pretreatment and during treatment. This TCR derives from a man aged 50 or older with urothelial cancer. The chain joins TRBV18 to TRBJ2-7; no clear D gene. This sample comprised PBMCs, obtained around atezolizumab (anti-PD-L1) treatment. CDR3 protein: CASSPNSSYEQYF. The DNA of the CDR3 is TGTGCCAGCTCACCCAACAGCTCCTACGAGCAGTACTTC. Full variable domain (missing parts from reference TRBV18 and TRBJ2-7): NAGVMQNPRHLVRRRGQEARLRCSPMKGHSHVYWYRQLPEEGLKFMVYLQKENIIDESGMPKERFSAEFPKEGPSILRIQQVVRGDSAAYFCASSPNSSYEQYFGPGTRLTVT.